Each of the 19 T cell receptor beta chains below was sequenced from the same sample in a study of blood T cells in healthy people across ages (dated by TCRdb to 2015 to 2017). The library came from 5' RACE. TCRdb lists the instrument as Illumina HiSeq 2500. The second PCR ran for roughly 7 to 11 cycles and used a J-beta primer mix along with a sample-barcoded 5' primer. TCRdb applied fastp at Q25 and MiXCR to the public reads, then kept only in-frame beta chains. Every entry covers one CDR3 protein and lists the most common genes and DNA from its rows. Within this sample are just under 900,000 distinct CDR3 sequences, with around 28% of them counted one time only. 17% of the sample belongs to the ten largest clones. Sequenced: blood. The receptor source for this set is a woman of 80 years or more in good health.

This clonotype was recorded a few times. The chain employs TRBV18 and TRBJ2-3; TRBD2 aligns across 7 bases. Germline V gene data show CDR1 as KGHSH and CDR2 as LQKENI. V lost 1 base and J lost 4; bases outside the gene matches: 11. The CDR3 runs to 17 residues. The CDR3 DNA is TGTGCCAGCTCACCACGAGGGGCTAGCGGTACCTCAGATACGCAGTATTTT. Translation gives CASSPRGASGTSDTQYF.

This clonotype occurred many times. The chain recombines TRBV20-1 with TRBJ2-1; 11 bases agree with TRBD1. In germline, CDR1 is DFQATT, CDR2 SNEGSKA (reference sequence). Trimming at V came to 3 bases and at J to 6 bases, leaving 4 bases not matched to a gene. The CDR3 is made up of 14 amino acids. This CDR3 is CSASVGTGGNEQFF. CDR3 bases: TGCAGTGCTAGTGTGGGGACAGGGGGCAATGAGCAGTTCTTC.

This clonotype was counted ten times or more. This may arise from a read error, as a much more abundant clone is one base away. The rearrangement uses TRBV5-1 and TRBJ2-1; weak D call: TRBD1 (5 bases). Trimming left V 3 bases short and J 5 bases short, with 12 bases between. CDR1 and CDR2 from the germline V gene are SGHRS and YFSETQ. The CDR3 extends over 14 amino acids. The CDR3 sequence is CASSWGTVDNEQFF. Here the CDR3 DNA reads TGCGCCAGCAGCTGGGGCACAGTAGACAATGAGCAGTTCTTC.

V usage is TRBV12-3 or TRBV12-4 and J usage is TRBJ2-2; TRBD2 matches at 7 bases. The CDR3 runs 16 residues. The J segment lost 4 bases and the V segment lost 7 bases, leaving 12 bases of the junction unmatched. CDR3 sequence: CASTLLPGGSTGELFF. The CDR3 DNA reads TGTGCCAGCACCCTCCTTCCCGGGGGGAGCACCGGGGAGCTGTTTTTT.

The DNA for the CDR3 is TGTGCCAGCTCACCTCTTCCCGGGACAGGGGGAAGAGGCACGGATGAAAAACTGTTTTTT. It yields the protein CASSPLPGTGGRGTDEKLFF. The chain has TRBV18 and TRBJ1-4; 11 nucleotides agree with TRBD1. Per the germline V gene, CDR1 is KGHSH and CDR2 is LQKENI. Trimming cost V 3 bases and J 6 bases; bases outside gene matches: 18. CDR3 length: 20 residues.

As for this clonotype: This could be a read error, since a much larger clone is one nucleotide away. The genes are TRBV6-5 and TRBJ2-5; D remains ambiguous. This CDR3 contains 13 residues. The germline V gene encodes CDR1 MNHEY and CDR2 SVGAGI. V was trimmed by 5 bases and J by 11 bases, leaving 18 bases between them. CDR3 DNA sequence: TGTGCCAGCAGTAGACGGTTGATGGATGAGCAGTACTTC. Protein: CASSRRLMDEQYF.

This clonotype was observed a few times. A much larger clone is a single base away; this may be a read error. This chain uses TRBV3-1 with TRBJ2-5; 7 bases are shared with TRBD2. This CDR3 contains 16 residues. With V trimmed by 1 base and J by 2 bases, 7 bases remained unmatched. Germline V gives CDR1 LGHDT, CDR2 YNNKEL (reference sequence). CDR3 residues: CASSQGRAGPQETQYF. The CDR3 region has the DNA TGTGCCAGCAGCCAAGGGCGAGCGGGGCCGCAAGAGACCCAGTACTTC.

V and J are TRBV12-3 or TRBV12-4 and TRBJ2-1, with TRBD2 identical over 8 bases. The CDR3 sequence is 16 residues long. V dropped 3 bases and J dropped 5; count of bases not matched to a gene: 9. In DNA form, the CDR3 reads TGTGCCAGCAGTTTGTCCGGTAGCGGGGTCGACAATGAGCAGTTCTTC. Protein: CASSLSGSGVDNEQFF.

The chain links TRBV7-2 to TRBJ1-2; 7 nucleotides match TRBD1. V gave up 5 bases and J gave up 2 bases; unmatched junction bases: 8. The CDR3 loop spans 15 amino acids. CDR1 and CDR2 from the germline V gene are SGHTA and FQGNSA. The CDR3 here is CASSLPGGINYGYTF. Here the CDR3 DNA reads TGTGCCAGCAGCCTCCCAGGGGGGATAAACTATGGCTACACCTTC.

The chain carries TRBV20-1 and TRBJ1-5; 8 bases align to TRBD1. This CDR3 is 16 amino acids long. Germline lookup yields CDR1 DFQATT and CDR2 SNEGSKA (reference sequence). With V trimmed by 7 bases and J by 6 bases, 17 bases remained unmatched. CDR3 in DNA: TGCAGTGTTACCAGGACAGGGAGACGTGGGCGTCAGCCCCAGCATTTT. Translating it yields CSVTRTGRRGRQPQHF.

This clonotype was found many times. The genes are TRBV4-3 and TRBJ1-6, with 9 bases fitting TRBD1. The germline CDR1 and CDR2 sequences are LGHNA and YSLEER. The V segment lost 3 bases and the J segment 6 bases; nucleotides outside the gene matches: 3. The CDR3 loop spans 15 amino acids. CDR3 protein: CASSHRTGVNSPLHF. Here the CDR3 DNA reads TGCGCCAGCAGCCATAGGACAGGGGTTAATTCACCCCTCCACTTT.

This clonotype was detected ten times or more. This rearrangement joins TRBV7-2 to TRBJ2-1; 13 nucleotides line up with TRBD2. The length of the CDR3 is 15 residues. With V trimmed by 5 bases and J by 9 bases, 7 bases remained unmatched. Germline CDR1 reads SGHTA; CDR2 reads FQGNSA. The CDR3 sequence is CASSPGLAGASEQFF. CDR3 sequence (DNA): TGTGCCAGCAGCCCAGGACTAGCGGGGGCTAGTGAGCAGTTCTTC.

This clonotype showed up many times. V gene TRBV20-1 combines with J gene TRBJ1-2, with 9 nucleotides matching TRBD1. After removal of 5 bases from V and 8 bases from J, the junction contained 12 bases not matched to a gene. The CDR3 totals 14 residues. Looked up from germline, CDR1 is DFQATT and CDR2 is SNEGSKA (reference sequence). The CDR3 region has the DNA TGCAGTGCTTCCCTTCTACAGGGGGCGGGGGGCTACACCTTC. Encoded protein: CSASLLQGAGGYTF.

This clonotype was seen at least ten times. The chain combines TRBV29-1 with TRBJ1-2; a weak D match, TRBD1 (6 bases). V was clipped by 5 bases and J by 2 bases, with 12 bases between them. CDR3 length: 13 residues. In germline, CDR1 is SQVTM, CDR2 ANQGSEA. CDR3 region: CSVRTGTNYGYTF. The CDR3 DNA sequence: TGCAGCGTTCGCACAGGGACGAACTATGGCTACACCTTC.

This clonotype was observed many times. The V and J genes are TRBV20-1 and TRBJ2-1; 9 bases map to TRBD2. The V gene's germline CDR1 is DFQATT and CDR2 SNEGSKA (reference sequence). V trimming: 4 bases; J trimming: 4 bases; junction bases outside the gene matches: 8. The CDR3 contains 15 residues. In DNA form, the CDR3 reads TGCAGTGCTAATCCCCTAGCGGGGCTTTACAATGAGCAGTTCTTC. Protein: CSANPLAGLYNEQFF.

Concerning this clonotype: The germline gene is not matched at one end of the junction; a read error may be the cause. This chain connects TRBV5-1 to TRBJ2-2; tentatively, D is TRBD1 (5 bases). From germline, CDR1 is SGHRS and CDR2 YFSETQ. This CDR3 has 13 residues. The chain's CDR3 is CASSVEDTGELFF. DNA of the CDR3: TGCGCCAGCAGCGTTGAGGACACGGGGGAGCTGTTTTTT.

Of note for this clonotype: A single base separates this from a much larger clone, so it may be a read error. This chain uses TRBV11-3 with TRBJ2-5; 9 positions match TRBD2. The CDR3 runs 17 residues. The V and J ends lost 0 bases and 11 bases, in that order; junction bases with no gene match: 16. From germline, CDR1 is SGHNT and CDR2 YENEEA. The DNA for the CDR3 is TGTGCCAGCAGCTTAGATGGAGGACTAGCGAGACGAGGTGAGCAGTACTTC. It translates to CASSLDGGLARRGEQYF.

There are many counts of this clonotype. J is TRBJ1-2 and V is TRBV6-6, with D tentatively TRBD1 (6 bases). CDR1 and CDR2 from the germline V gene are MNHNY and SVGAGI (reference sequence). V was shortened by 2 bases and J by 4 bases, with 20 bases between the two germline ends. This CDR3 comprises 17 residues. The CDR3 DNA reads TGTGCCAGCAGTTACGGGTCCCAGGGGCCAGGTATCTATGGCTACACCTTC. Its protein product is CASSYGSQGPGIYGYTF.

The sample holds a few counts of this clonotype. This clone may be a read error of a much larger clone one base away. This rearrangement joins TRBV10-3 to TRBJ2-1; possibly TRBD1 or TRBD2 for D (5 bases each). V gave up 2 bases and J gave up 13 bases, with 9 bases separating them. The length of the CDR3 is 11 residues. Looked up from germline, CDR1 is ENHRY and CDR2 is SYGVKD. The CDR3 sequence: CAISENGDQFF. Written as DNA, the CDR3 is TGTGCCATCAGTGAGAACGGGGACCAGTTCTTC.